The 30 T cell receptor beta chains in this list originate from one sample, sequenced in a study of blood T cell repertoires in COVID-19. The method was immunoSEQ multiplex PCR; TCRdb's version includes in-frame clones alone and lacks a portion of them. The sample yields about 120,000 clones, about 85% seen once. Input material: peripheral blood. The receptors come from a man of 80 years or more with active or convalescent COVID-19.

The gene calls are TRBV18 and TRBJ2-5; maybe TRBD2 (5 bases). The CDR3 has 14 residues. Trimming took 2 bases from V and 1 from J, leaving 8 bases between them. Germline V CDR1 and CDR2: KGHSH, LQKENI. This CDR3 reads CASSPRGIQETQYF. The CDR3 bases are TGTGCCAGCTCACCAAGAGGGATCCAAGAGACCCAGTACTTC.

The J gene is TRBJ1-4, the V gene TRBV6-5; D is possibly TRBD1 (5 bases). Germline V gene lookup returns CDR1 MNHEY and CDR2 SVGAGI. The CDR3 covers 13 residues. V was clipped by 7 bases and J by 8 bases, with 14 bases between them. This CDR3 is CASTPAPGEKLFF. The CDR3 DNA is TGTGCCAGCACCCCGGCTCCAGGGGAAAAACTGTTTTTT.

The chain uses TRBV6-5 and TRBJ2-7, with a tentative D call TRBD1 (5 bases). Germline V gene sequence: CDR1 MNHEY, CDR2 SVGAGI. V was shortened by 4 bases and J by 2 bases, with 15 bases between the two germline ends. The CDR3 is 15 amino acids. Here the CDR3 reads CASSSRLVGPYEQYF. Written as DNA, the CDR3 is TGTGCCAGCAGTTCCCGGCTGGTGGGGCCCTACGAGCAGTACTTC.

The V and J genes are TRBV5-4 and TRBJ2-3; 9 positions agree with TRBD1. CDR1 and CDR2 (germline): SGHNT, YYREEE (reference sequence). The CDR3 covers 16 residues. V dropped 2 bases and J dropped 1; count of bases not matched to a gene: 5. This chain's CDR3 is CASSLPQGAGTDTQYF. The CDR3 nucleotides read TGTGCCAGCAGCTTACCACAGGGGGCCGGCACAGATACGCAGTATTTT.

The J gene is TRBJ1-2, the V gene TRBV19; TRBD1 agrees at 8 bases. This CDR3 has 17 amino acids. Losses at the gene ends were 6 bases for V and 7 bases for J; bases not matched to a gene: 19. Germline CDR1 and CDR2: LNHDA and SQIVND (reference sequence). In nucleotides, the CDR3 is TGTGCCAGTAGGAAGCGGAGTGGCCCGGGACAGGCTGGTGGCTACACCTTC. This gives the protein CASRKRSGPGQAGGYTF.

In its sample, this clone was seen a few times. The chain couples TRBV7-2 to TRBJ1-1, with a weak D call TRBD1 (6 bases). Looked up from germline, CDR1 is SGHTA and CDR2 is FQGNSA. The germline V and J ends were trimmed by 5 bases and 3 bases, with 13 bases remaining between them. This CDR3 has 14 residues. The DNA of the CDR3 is TGTGCCAGCAGCCAACGGCAGGGGTACACTGAAGCTTTCTTT. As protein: CASSQRQGYTEAFF.

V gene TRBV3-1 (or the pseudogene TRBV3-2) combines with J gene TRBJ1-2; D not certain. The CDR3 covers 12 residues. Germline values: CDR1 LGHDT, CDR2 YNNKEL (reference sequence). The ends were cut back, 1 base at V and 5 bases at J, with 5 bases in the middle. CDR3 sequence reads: CASSQAGYGYTF. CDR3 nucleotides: TGTGCCAGCAGCCAAGCGGGATATGGCTACACCTTC.

This CDR3 reads CASSMGTSPETQYF. DNA for the CDR3: TGTGCCAGTAGTATGGGGACTAGCCCAGAGACCCAGTACTTC. V and J are TRBV19 and TRBJ2-5; TRBD2 matches 9 bases. Germline trimming cut 3 bases from V and 4 bases from J; bases unmatched to any gene: 3. The germline V gene has CDR1 LNHDA and CDR2 SQIVND (reference sequence). The CDR3 is 14 residues long.

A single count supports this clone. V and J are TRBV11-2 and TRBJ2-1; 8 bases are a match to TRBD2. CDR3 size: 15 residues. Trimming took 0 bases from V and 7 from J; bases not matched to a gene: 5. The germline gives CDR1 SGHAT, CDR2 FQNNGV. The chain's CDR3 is CASSLDIAGMNEQFF. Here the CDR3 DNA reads TGTGCCAGCAGCTTAGATATAGCGGGAATGAATGAGCAGTTCTTC.

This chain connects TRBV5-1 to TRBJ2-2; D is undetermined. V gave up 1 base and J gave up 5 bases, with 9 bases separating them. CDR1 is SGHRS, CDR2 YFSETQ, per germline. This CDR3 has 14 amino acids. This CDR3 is CASSLNIQTGELFF. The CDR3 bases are TGCGCCAGCAGCTTGAATATACAGACCGGGGAGCTGTTTTTT.

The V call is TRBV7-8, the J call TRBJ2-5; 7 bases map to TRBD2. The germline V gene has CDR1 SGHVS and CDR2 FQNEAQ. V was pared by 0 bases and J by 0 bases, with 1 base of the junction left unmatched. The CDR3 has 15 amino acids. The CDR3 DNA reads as TGTGCCAGCAGCTTAGCGGGAGGGTACCAAGAGACCCAGTACTTC. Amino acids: CASSLAGGYQETQYF.

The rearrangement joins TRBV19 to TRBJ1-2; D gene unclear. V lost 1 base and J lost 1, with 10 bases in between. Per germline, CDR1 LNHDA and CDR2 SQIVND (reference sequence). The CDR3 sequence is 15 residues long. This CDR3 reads CASSIVNSYNYGYTF. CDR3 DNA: TGTGCCAGTAGTATAGTTAACAGCTATAACTATGGCTACACCTTC. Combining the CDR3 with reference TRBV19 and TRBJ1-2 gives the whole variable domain DGGITQSPKYLFRKEGQNVTLSCEQNLNHDAMYWYRQDPGQGLRLIYYSQIVNDFQKGDIAEGYSVSREKKESFPLTVTSAQKNPTAFYLCASSIVNSYNYGYTFGSGTRLTVV.

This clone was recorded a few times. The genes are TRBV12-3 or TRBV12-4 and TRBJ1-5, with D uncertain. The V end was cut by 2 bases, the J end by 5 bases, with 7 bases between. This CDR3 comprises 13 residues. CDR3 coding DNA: TGTGCCAGCAGTTTATCCGGGGATCAGCCCCAGCATTTT. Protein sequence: CASSLSGDQPQHF.

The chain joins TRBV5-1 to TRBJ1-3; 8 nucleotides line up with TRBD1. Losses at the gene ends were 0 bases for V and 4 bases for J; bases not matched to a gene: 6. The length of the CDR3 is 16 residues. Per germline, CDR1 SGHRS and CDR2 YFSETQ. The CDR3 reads CASSLGATGVGNTIYF. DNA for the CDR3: TGCGCCAGCAGCTTGGGCGCGACAGGGGTAGGAAACACCATATATTTT.

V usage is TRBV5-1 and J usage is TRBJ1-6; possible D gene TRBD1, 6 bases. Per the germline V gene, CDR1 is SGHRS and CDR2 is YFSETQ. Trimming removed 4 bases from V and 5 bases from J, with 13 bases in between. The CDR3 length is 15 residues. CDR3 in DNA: TGCGCCAGCAGCCCCGACAGGCGCCATAATTCACCCCTCCACTTT. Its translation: CASSPDRRHNSPLHF.

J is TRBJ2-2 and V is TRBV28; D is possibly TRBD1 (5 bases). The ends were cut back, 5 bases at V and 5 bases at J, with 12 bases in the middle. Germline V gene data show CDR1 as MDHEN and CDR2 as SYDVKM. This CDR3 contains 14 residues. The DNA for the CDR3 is TGTGCCAGCAGTACAGCACGGACAACCGGGGAGCTGTTTTTT. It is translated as CASSTARTTGELFF.

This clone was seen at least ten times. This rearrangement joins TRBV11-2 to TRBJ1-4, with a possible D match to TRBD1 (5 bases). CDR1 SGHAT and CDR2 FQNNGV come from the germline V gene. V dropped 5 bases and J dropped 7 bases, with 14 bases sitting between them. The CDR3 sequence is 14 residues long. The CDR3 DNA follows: TGTGCCAGCAGCCTAGCAGGGTACGGTGAAAAACTGTTTTTT. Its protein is CASSLAGYGEKLFF.

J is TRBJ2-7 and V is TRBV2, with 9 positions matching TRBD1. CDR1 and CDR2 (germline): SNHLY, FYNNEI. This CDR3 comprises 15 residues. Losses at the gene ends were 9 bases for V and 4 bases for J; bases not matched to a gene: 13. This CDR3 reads CAREVGGTGSYEQYF. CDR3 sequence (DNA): TGTGCCAGAGAGGTAGGAGGGACAGGGTCATACGAGCAGTACTTC.

CDR3 amino acids: CASSELGGVNTEAFF. The DNA for the CDR3 is TGTGCCAGCAGTGAGTTAGGGGGGGTGAACACTGAAGCTTTCTTT. The V call is TRBV2, the J call TRBJ1-1, with D perhaps TRBD1 (6 bases). The V and J ends lost 3 bases and 0 bases respectively, with 11 bases between them. In germline, CDR1 is SNHLY, CDR2 FYNNEI. The CDR3 spans 15 residues.

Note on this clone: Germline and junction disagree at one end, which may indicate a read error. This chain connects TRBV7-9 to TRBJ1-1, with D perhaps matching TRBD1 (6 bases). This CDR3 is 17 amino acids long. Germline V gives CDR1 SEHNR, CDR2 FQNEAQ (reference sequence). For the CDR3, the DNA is TGTGTCAGCAGCTTAGCTAAGAGTCTACAGGGAAACACTGAAGCTTTCTTT. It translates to CVSSLAKSLQGNTEAFF.

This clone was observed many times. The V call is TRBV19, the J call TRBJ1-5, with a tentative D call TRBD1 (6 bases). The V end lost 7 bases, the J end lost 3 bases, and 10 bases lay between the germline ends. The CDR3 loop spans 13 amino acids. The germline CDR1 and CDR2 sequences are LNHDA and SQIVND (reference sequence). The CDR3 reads CASTDRFNQPQHF. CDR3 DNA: TGTGCCAGTACGGACAGATTCAATCAGCCCCAGCATTTT.

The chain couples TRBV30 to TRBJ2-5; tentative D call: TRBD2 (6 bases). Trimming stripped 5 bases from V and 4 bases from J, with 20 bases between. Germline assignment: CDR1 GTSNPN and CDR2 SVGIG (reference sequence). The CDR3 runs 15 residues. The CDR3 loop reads CAWGGTAGRRETQYF. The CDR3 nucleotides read TGTGCCTGGGGTGGTACGGCGGGGCGGCGAGAGACCCAGTACTTC.

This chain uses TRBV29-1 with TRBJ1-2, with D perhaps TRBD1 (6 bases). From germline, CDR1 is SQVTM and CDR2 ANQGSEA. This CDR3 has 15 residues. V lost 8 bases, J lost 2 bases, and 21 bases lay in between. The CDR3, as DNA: TGCAGCTTTCGGGGCGGGCAGGGGCACAACTATGGCTACACCTTC. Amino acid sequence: CSFRGGQGHNYGYTF.

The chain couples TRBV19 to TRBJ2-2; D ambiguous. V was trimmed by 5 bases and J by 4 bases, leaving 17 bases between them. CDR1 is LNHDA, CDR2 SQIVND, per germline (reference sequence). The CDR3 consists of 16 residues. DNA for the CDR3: TGTGCCAGTAGTCCCCCCCACTCGCCGGGCACCGGGGAGCTGTTTTTT. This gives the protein CASSPPHSPGTGELFF.

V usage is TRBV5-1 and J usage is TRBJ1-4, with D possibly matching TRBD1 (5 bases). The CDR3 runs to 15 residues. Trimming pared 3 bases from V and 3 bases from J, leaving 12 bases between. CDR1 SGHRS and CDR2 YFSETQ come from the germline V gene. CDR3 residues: CASSSAGLANEKLFF. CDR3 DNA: TGCGCCAGCAGCTCTGCAGGGCTGGCTAATGAAAAACTGTTTTTT.

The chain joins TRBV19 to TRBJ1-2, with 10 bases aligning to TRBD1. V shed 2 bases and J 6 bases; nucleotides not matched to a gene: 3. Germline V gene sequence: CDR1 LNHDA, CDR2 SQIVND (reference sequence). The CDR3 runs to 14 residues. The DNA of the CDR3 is TGTGCCAGTAGTATACGGACAGGGGGGCATGGCTACACCTTC. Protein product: CASSIRTGGHGYTF.

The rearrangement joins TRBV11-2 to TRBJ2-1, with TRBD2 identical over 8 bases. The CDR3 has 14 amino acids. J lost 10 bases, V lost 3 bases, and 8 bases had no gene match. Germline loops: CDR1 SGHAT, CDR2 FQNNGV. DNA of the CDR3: TGTGCCAGCAGCTTGCAAACGGGGGGGCAGGAGCAGTTCTTC. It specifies CASSLQTGGQEQFF.

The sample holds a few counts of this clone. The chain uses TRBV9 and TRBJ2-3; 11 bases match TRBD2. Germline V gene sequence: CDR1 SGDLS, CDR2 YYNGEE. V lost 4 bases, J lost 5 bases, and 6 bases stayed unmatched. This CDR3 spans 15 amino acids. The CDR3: CASSISLAGEDTQYF. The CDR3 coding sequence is TGTGCCAGCAGCATTTCACTAGCGGGAGAAGATACGCAGTATTTT.

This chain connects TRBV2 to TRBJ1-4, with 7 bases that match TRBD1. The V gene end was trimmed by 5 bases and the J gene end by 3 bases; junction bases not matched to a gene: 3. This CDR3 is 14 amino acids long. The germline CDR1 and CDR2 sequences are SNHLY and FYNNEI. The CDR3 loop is CASSFTGANEKLFF. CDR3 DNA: TGTGCCAGCAGTTTTACAGGGGCTAATGAAAAACTGTTTTTT.

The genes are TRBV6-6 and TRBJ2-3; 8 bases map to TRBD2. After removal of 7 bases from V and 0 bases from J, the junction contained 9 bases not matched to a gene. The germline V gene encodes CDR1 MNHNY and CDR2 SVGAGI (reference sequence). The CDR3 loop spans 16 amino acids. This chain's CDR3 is CASTTSGVSSTDTQYF. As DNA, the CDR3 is TGTGCCAGCACCACTAGCGGCGTCTCTAGCACAGATACGCAGTATTTT.